This T cell receptor (beta chain) came from a study of tumor-infiltrating lymphocytes in primary liver carcinoma (dated by TCRdb to about 2017). The study in broad terms: Of the five patients (three men and two women, aged 30 to 69 years), four had hepatocellular carcinoma and one had combined HCC and intrahepatic cholangiocarcinoma. Tumors of the five patients were stage T1-T3 N0M0 with maximum diameters of about 4.2 to 11 cm. To link TCRbeta repertoire diversity with the local molecular phenotype, the 25 to 30 tumor region samples were profiled using Agilent mRNA microarrays. A total of some 35 specimens from 5 patients underwent TCRbeta repertoire sequencing, comprising 25 or so tumor regions, 5 adjacent noncancerous liver tissues and 5 peripheral blood samples. For each liver tumor, the study sampled five regions along with adjacent normal tissue and blood, and applied TCRbeta repertoire sequencing, expression microarrays and whole-exome sequencing. Each sample produced about 3.5 to 7.13 million productive TCRbeta reads, and read depth showed no significant difference between tissue types. High reproducibility was observed for the technical replicate repertoires, with mean shared-clone rates about 0.89 and correlation coefficients above 0.95.

This clonotype was seen ten or more times. Its antigen has not been determined. No clone much larger than this one lies a single base away; base qualities are absent. Starting from around 520 ng total RNA, TCRbeta-specific cDNA was produced by reverse transcription with a constant-region primer and ProtoScript II reverse transcriptase. TCRbeta libraries were built with three nested multiplex PCR rounds, a slightly modified ARM-PCR procedure. A final 25-cycle PCR with Deep VentR polymerase added sample barcodes and Illumina adapters. Before sequencing, amplicons of 200-500 bp were purified from gel using a QIAquick gel extraction kit. An Illumina HiSeq 2500 was used to sequence the TCRbeta amplicons, generating 250-bp paired-end reads. The authors' analysis ran thus. To recover full CDR3 sequences, reads were quality-trimmed using Trimmomatic v0.33 and paired reads were then merged using FLASH v1.2.11. V, D and J germline segments were assigned to the rearranged TCRbeta sequences using MiGEC v1.2.1b. Clonotype statistics and Shannon-Wiener diversity indices were computed with VDJtools v1.0.0. Except for diversity analysis, only each sample's 250 most abundant clonotypes were used in subsequent analyses to reduce sampling bias. In TCRdb, the public reads were trimmed at Q25 with fastp and aligned with MiXCR, with productive beta chains retained. Every entry covers one CDR3 protein and lists the most common genes and DNA from its rows. TCRdb, not the original authors, processed these V and J calls. The sample records fewer than 90,000 distinct CDR3 sequences, around 70% of which are singletons. The ten largest clones take up just under 20% of the sample.

The full study reports these points: Because only the TCR beta chain was sequenced and unpaired alpha chains were not captured, true repertoire diversity is likely underestimated. Repertoire overlap was found to be higher between tumor regions (mean approximately 35%) than between tumor-adjacent (roughly 17%) or tumor-blood (about 14%) pairs, consistent with antigen-driven expansion. Because the samples were bulk and unsorted, CD4+ and CD8+ T cell repertoires could not be compared. With just a few patients in the study, the authors point out that the findings should be validated in a larger study. Only about 7-24% of top clones were present in all five regions of a tumor, suggesting spatial heterogeneity of tumor-infiltrating T cells. The top 250 clones accounted for a significantly greater share of the repertoire in tumors than in blood (p = 0.039).

Without any cell sorting, total RNA and DNA were extracted together from around 20-30 mg of bulk tissue using the AllPrep DNA/RNA mini kit. Surgical resection was performed in China between November 2015 and March 2016 on about 5 patients with histopathologically diagnosed primary liver carcinoma. At the time of sampling, the patients had chronic HBV infection and had not received any treatment. Each tumor was sampled at five spatially separated regions: the superior, inferior, left-lateral and right-lateral poles and the tumor centre. Histology showed that every tumor sample contained more than 75% viable tumor cells. Fresh tumor and adjacent tissue pieces were bisected, with one half stored in RNAlater at -80 degrees C and the other half sent for histology. The sequence derives from a middle-aged man with primary liver carcinoma and hepatitis B virus infection. Source material: liver tumor tissue from sampling region 1. What this sample's cell subset or site label stands for: tumor region T1, superior pole.

The nucleotide sequence reads as follows: TGTGCCAGCATACAGGACTCTTATTTTGATGGCACAGATACGCAGTATTTT. Translated, this gives CASIQDSYFDGTDTQYF. The sequence is built from TRBV6-1 and TRBJ2-3; the D match is possibly TRBD1 or TRBD2, with 5 bases aligned in each. Based on the germline V gene, the CDR1 and CDR2 sequences are MNHNS and SASEGT. Deletion took 7 bases off V and 1 base off J, with a span of 21 bases between the germline ends. The CDR3 spans 17 residues, from the cysteine through the phenylalanine. CDR3 DNA is the only sequence kept; it has 51 bases, read in frame from the first base.